This TCR beta chain comes out of a study of T-cell reconstitution after alpha-beta-depleted transplantation in children. CDR3 length: 15 amino acids. Germline V gene data show CDR1 as MNHEY and CDR2 as SMNVEV (reference sequence). The V and J ends lost 2 bases and 6 bases, in that order; junction bases with no gene match: 10. The library targeted TCRbeta and was prepared with unique molecular identifiers. Each CDR3 protein gets one entry after TCRdb re-called the PCR reads with MiXCR. The sample has 450,000 to 600,000 distinct CDR3 sequences; 10% to 15% are singletons. This clonotype appeared a few times.

The source material was PBMCs, mostly from graft donor cells, sampled 360 days after TCRalphabeta/CD19-depleted stem cell transplant. This TCR derives from a male patient younger than 18 who had a stem cell transplant for acute myeloid leukemia, so the T cells may come from the graft donor. This chain uses TRBV27 with TRBJ2-7; 7 bases map to TRBD1. The CDR3 reads CASSLDRVWSSEQYF. The CDR3 DNA follows: TGTGCCAGCAGTTTAGACAGGGTCTGGAGTAGCGAGCAGTACTTC.